These 20 T cell receptor beta chains were all obtained from the same sample, sequenced in a study of T cell clonality in common variable immunodeficiency. Data came from immunoSEQ multiplex PCR; TCRdb stores just in-frame clones and leaves some out. The specimen has 55,000 or so clones, none found just once. Sample: peripheral blood mononuclear cells. The receptors were gathered from a person aged 18-70 years in good health.

This clone was seen at least ten times. The read terminates 3 residues before the CDR3 end, so the remaining end is supplied by the germline J gene. The chain has TRBV19 and TRBJ2-2; 14 positions match TRBD2. The CDR3 loop spans 17 amino acids. The junction had 3 bases not matched to a gene; V was cut back by 0 bases and J by 6 bases. Germline CDR1 is LNHDA and CDR2 is SQIVND (reference sequence). The sequenced CDR3 bases are TGTGCCAGTAGTATAGAGGGACTAGCGGGAGTGGCCGGGGAG. It is translated as CASSIEGLAGVAGE. The whole CDR3 region reads CASSIEGLAGVAGELFF.

This clone was detected ten times or more. Read coverage stops 3 residues before the CDR3 terminus; the germline J gene supplies the remainder. The chain uses TRBV5-1 and TRBJ2-3; perhaps TRBD2 as D (6 bases). The V gene's germline CDR1 is SGHRS and CDR2 YFSETQ. The ends were cut back, 0 bases at V and 6 bases at J, with 11 bases in the middle. This CDR3 spans 14 amino acids. Here the CDR3 reads CASSLVRGTDTQYF. Incomplete CDR3 DNA: TGCGCCAGCAGCTTGGTTCGGGGGACGGATACG. Together with reference TRBV5-1 and TRBJ2-3, the CDR3 gives the full variable domain: KAGVTQTPRYLIKTRGQQVTLSCSPISGHRSVSWYQQTPGQGLQFLFEYFSETQRNKGNFPGRFSGRQFSNSRSEMNVSTLELGDSALYLCASSLVRGTDTQYFGPGTRLTVL.

Comments on this clone: Read sequence stops 3 residues before the CDR3 end, and the germline J gene provides the missing end. The J gene is TRBJ2-5, the V gene TRBV5-3; 13 bases map to TRBD2. TRBV5-3 qualifies as an ORF whose function is uncertain. This CDR3 contains 17 residues. Trimming at V came to 3 bases and at J to 3 bases, leaving 8 bases not matched to a gene. CDR3 amino acids: CARSYRTSGRYEETQYF. CDR3 DNA (partial): TGTGCCAGAAGCTACCGGACTAGCGGGAGATATGAAGAGACC.

Many counts were recorded for this clone. The sequence runs out 3 residues before the end of the CDR3; the remainder is reconstructed from the germline J gene. The gene calls are TRBV20-1 and TRBJ2-5, with 10 bases identical to TRBD2. V shed 1 base, J shed 4 bases, and the junction held 12 bases outside the gene matches. The length of the CDR3 is 17 residues. Germline V gene sequence: CDR1 DFQATT, CDR2 SNEGSKA (reference sequence). The sequenced part of the CDR3 DNA is TGCAGTGCTAGAGTGATAGCGGGAGGCCCGCCCCCAGAGACC. It translates to CSARVIAGGPPPET. The full CDR3 sequence reads CSARVIAGGPPPETQYF.

This clone was counted ten times or more. The sequence runs out 3 residues before the end of the CDR3; the remainder is reconstructed from the germline J gene. The V and J genes are TRBV29-1 and TRBJ2-1; TRBD2 matches 9 bases. V lost 6 bases to trimming and J lost 6 bases; unmatched junction nucleotides: 9. The CDR3 extends over 14 amino acids. Germline V gives CDR1 SQVTM, CDR2 ANQGSEA. CDR3 DNA, as far as it was read: TGCAGCGTGGAGTCAGCGGGAGGAATCAATGAG. Translating gives CSVESAGGINE. In full, the CDR3 reads CSVESAGGINEQFF.

This clone has at least ten counts. The missing CDR3 end, 3 residues past where the read stops, is filled in from the germline J gene. The V call is TRBV19, the J call TRBJ1-5, with unresolved D. V was shortened by 3 bases and J by 3 bases, with 9 bases between the two germline ends. This CDR3 comprises 14 residues. Germline CDR1 LNHDA, CDR2 SQIVND (reference sequence). The CDR3 sequence is CASSISDYNQPQHF. CDR3 DNA, as far as it was read: TGTGCCAGTAGTATTTCAGACTACAATCAGCCC.

This clone showed up many times. The read comes to an end 3 residues before the CDR3 does, leaving the germline J gene to fill in the end. The chain carries TRBV5-6 and TRBJ1-5; D is unclear. V dropped 0 bases and J dropped 3 bases, with 10 bases sitting between them. Per the germline V gene, CDR1 is SGHDT and CDR2 is YYEEEE. The CDR3 runs to 15 residues. CDR3 sequence: CASSLVGQNNQPQHF. The DNA read from the CDR3 is TGTGCCAGCAGCTTGGTAGGGCAGAACAATCAGCCC.

This clone was counted many times. The read terminates 3 residues ahead of where the CDR3 ends, so the germline J gene completes it. The V call is TRBV11-2, the J call TRBJ2-7, with no clear D. This CDR3 has 13 amino acids. V lost 1 base, J lost 3 bases, and 7 bases lay in between. Germline CDR1 is SGHAT and CDR2 is FQNNGV. The DNA read from the CDR3 is TGTGCCAGCAGCTTAGTGGCTTTCTACGAG. It codes for CASSLVAFYE. The entire CDR3 reads CASSLVAFYEQYF.

This clone was observed many times. Coverage ceases 3 residues before the CDR3 finishes, and the germline J gene fills in the end. The chain combines TRBV6-1 with TRBJ1-6; D not certain. The CDR3 covers 14 residues. The V end lost 1 base, the J end lost 9 bases, and 10 bases lay between the germline ends. The germline CDR1 and CDR2 sequences are MNHNS and SASEGT. CDR3 sequence: CASSEEGIGSPLHF. CDR3 bases read: TGTGCCAGCAGTGAAGAGGGTATCGGTTCACCC.

This clone has a count of ten or more. The read ends 3 residues shy of where the CDR3 ends; the end is completed using the germline J gene. The chain uses TRBV13 and TRBJ2-5; maybe TRBD1 (5 bases). V was pared by 0 bases and J by 7 bases, with 9 bases between. Germline V CDR1 and CDR2: PRHDT, FYEKMQ (reference sequence). There are 13 residues in the CDR3. This CDR3 reads CASSLGQARTQYF. Incomplete CDR3 DNA: TGTGCCAGCAGCTTAGGACAGGCAAGGACC.

This clone was seen many times. The sequenced fragment ends 3 residues before the CDR3 boundary, so the rest is inferred from the germline J gene. The chain carries TRBV20-1 and TRBJ2-3; TRBD2 aligns across 9 bases. The CDR3 extends over 14 amino acids. J lost 3 bases, V lost 4 bases, and 5 bases had no gene match. CDR1 and CDR2 (germline): DFQATT, SNEGSKA (reference sequence). CDR3 sequence: CSATVSGRTDTQYF. Incomplete CDR3 DNA: TGCAGTGCTACCGTTAGCGGGAGAACAGATACG.

This clone appeared many times. The DNA ends 3 residues before the CDR3 does, and the rest of the CDR3 is filled in from the germline J gene. The chain uses TRBV6-2 or TRBV6-3 and TRBJ2-7; 8 bases are a match to TRBD2. CDR1 and CDR2 from the germline V gene are MNHEY and SVGEGT. J was trimmed by 2 bases and V by 6 bases; bases with no gene match: 12. The CDR3 spans 16 residues. This chain's CDR3 is CASRHPGLAEAYEQYF. CDR3 bases read: TGTGCCAGCAGACATCCTGGACTAGCCGAGGCCTACGAG.

This clone was detected many times. The read stops 3 residues short of the end of the CDR3; the missing end is completed from the germline J gene. The chain joins TRBV20-1 to TRBJ2-1; no definite D call. V lost 1 base, J lost 2 bases, and 9 bases lay in between. Per the germline V gene, CDR1 is DFQATT and CDR2 is SNEGSKA (reference sequence). The CDR3 extends over 14 amino acids. The CDR3 spells CSARGLVTYNEQFF. CDR3 bases read: TGCAGTGCTAGAGGACTCGTCACCTACAATGAG.

In its sample, this clone was seen many times. The DNA ends 3 residues before the CDR3 does, and the rest of the CDR3 is filled in from the germline J gene. The V and J genes are TRBV29-1 and TRBJ2-2; possible D gene TRBD1, 6 bases. The CDR3 loop spans 12 amino acids. V lost 6 bases, J lost 1 base, and 6 bases lay in between. Germline V gives CDR1 SQVTM, CDR2 ANQGSEA. CDR3 sequence reads: CSVRGNTGELFF. The covered CDR3 bases are TGCAGCGTCAGGGGGAACACCGGGGAG.

This clone has ten or more counts. Read coverage stops 3 residues before the CDR3 terminus; the germline J gene supplies the remainder. The chain uses TRBV6-2 or TRBV6-3 and TRBJ2-7; 10 bases align to TRBD2. The germline CDR1 and CDR2 sequences are MNHEY and SVGEGT. The CDR3 consists of 16 residues. V shed 6 bases and J 4 bases; nucleotides not matched to a gene: 12. Incomplete CDR3 DNA: TGTGCCAGCAGACCTCCCTTTGCGACTAGCGGGTACGAG. It specifies CASRPPFATSGYE. The full CDR3 is CASRPPFATSGYEQYF.

Comments on this clone: The read falls 3 residues short of the CDR3 end, and the missing part is taken from the germline J gene. The chain employs TRBV10-3 and TRBJ2-7; TRBD2 agrees at 8 bases. In germline, CDR1 is ENHRY, CDR2 SYGVKD. V dropped 3 bases and J dropped 2; count of bases not matched to a gene: 3. The CDR3 is made up of 14 amino acids. CDR3 sequence: CAISEAGATYEQYF. The DNA read from the CDR3 is TGTGCCATCAGTGAAGCGGGAGCCACCTACGAG.

This clone has ten or more counts. The CDR3 end falls 3 residues outside the read, so it is completed with the germline J gene. The gene calls are TRBV2 and TRBJ2-7; 10 bases are shared with TRBD1. The CDR3 runs 14 residues. Germline-derived CDR1 and CDR2 are SNHLY and FYNNEI. The trim removed 7 bases at V and 4 bases at J, leaving 7 bases unmatched. The part of the CDR3 DNA that was read is TGTGCCAGCAACTCCGGGACAGGGGATTACGAG. It yields the protein CASNSGTGDYE. The complete CDR3 reads CASNSGTGDYEQYF.

In its sample, this clone was seen many times. The read terminates 3 residues before the CDR3 end, so the remaining end is supplied by the germline J gene. The chain joins TRBV7-9 to TRBJ1-5; possible D gene TRBD1, 5 bases. Looked up from germline, CDR1 is SEHNR and CDR2 is FQNEAQ (reference sequence). This CDR3 has 12 amino acids. V shed 4 bases and J shed 6 bases, with 7 bases lying between them. Incomplete CDR3 DNA: TGTGCCAGCAGCTCAGGGAGTCAGCCC. Residues: CASSSGSQP. The whole CDR3 sequence reads CASSSGSQPQHF.

This clone came up many times. Read sequence stops 3 residues before the CDR3 end, and the germline J gene provides the missing end. The chain has TRBV19 and TRBJ1-6; a possible D gene is TRBD1 (5 bases). Per the germline V gene, CDR1 is LNHDA and CDR2 is SQIVND (reference sequence). The CDR3 contains 11 residues. The CDR3 reads CASRRTGALHF. Incomplete CDR3 DNA: TGTGCCAGTAGAAGGACGGGGGCC. The full variable domain, rest sourced from reference TRBV19 and TRBJ1-6, is DGGITQSPKYLFRKEGQNVTLSCEQNLNHDAMYWYRQDPGQGLRLIYYSQIVNDFQKGDIAEGYSVSREKKESFPLTVTSAQKNPTAFYLCASRRTGALHFGNGTRLTVT.

This clone appeared many times. The observed sequence ends 3 residues before the CDR3 terminus, with the missing tail filled in from the germline J gene. The chain links TRBV6-2 or TRBV6-3 to TRBJ2-5; 12 bases agree with TRBD2. The CDR3 has 14 residues. The V gene end was trimmed by 10 bases and the J gene end by 4 bases; junction bases not matched to a gene: 7. Germline CDR1 is MNHEY and CDR2 is SVGEGT. The CDR3 spells CATRLAGVVETQYF. The sequenced CDR3 bases are TGTGCCACCCGACTAGCGGGAGTGGTAGAGACC.